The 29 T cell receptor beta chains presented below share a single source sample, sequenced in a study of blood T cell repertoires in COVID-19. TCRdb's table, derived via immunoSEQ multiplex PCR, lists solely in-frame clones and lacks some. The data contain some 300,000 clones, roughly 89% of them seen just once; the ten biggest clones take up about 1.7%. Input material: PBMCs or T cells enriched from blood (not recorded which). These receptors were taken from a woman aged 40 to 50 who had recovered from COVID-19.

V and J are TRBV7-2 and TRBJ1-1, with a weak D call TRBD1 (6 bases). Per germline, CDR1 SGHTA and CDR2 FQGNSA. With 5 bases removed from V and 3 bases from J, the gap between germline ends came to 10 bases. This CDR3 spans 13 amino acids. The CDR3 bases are TGTGCCAGCAGCACCCAGGGGTACACTGAAGCTTTCTTT. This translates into CASSTQGYTEAFF.

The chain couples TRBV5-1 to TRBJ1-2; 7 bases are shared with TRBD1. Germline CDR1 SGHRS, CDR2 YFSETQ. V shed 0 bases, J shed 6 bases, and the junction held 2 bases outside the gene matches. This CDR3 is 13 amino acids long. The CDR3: CASSLEGADGYTF. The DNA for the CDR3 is TGCGCCAGCAGCTTGGAGGGGGCCGATGGCTACACCTTC. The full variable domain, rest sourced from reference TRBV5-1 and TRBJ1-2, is KAGVTQTPRYLIKTRGQQVTLSCSPISGHRSVSWYQQTPGQGLQFLFEYFSETQRNKGNFPGRFSGRQFSNSRSEMNVSTLELGDSALYLCASSLEGADGYTFGSGTRLTVV.

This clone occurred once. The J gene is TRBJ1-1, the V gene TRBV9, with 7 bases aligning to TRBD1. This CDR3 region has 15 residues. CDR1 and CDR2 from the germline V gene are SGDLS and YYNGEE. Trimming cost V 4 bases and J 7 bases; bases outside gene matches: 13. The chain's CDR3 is CASSRTGYPSYEAFF. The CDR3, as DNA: TGTGCCAGCAGCCGGACAGGCTACCCCTCCTATGAAGCTTTCTTT.

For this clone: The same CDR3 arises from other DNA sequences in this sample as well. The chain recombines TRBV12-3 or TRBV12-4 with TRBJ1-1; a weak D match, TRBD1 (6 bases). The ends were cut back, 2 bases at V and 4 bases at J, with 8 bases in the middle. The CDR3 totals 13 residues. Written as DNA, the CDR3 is TGTGCCAGCAGTTTAAGGGGGGGCACTGAAGCTTTCTTT. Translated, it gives CASSLRGGTEAFF.

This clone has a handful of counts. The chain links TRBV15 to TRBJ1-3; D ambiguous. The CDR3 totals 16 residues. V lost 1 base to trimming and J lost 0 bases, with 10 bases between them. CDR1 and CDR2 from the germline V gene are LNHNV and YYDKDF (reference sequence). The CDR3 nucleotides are TGTGCCACCAGCAGAGCGCGGGGAAGCTCTGGAAACACCATATATTTT. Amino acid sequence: CATSRARGSSGNTIYF.

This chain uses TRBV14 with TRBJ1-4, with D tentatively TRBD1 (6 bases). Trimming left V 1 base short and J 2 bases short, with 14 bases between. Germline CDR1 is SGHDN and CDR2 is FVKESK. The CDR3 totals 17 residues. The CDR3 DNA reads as TGTGCCAGCAGCCAAGGACGGGGGGGCGCGACTAATGAAAAACTGTTTTTT. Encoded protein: CASSQGRGGATNEKLFF.

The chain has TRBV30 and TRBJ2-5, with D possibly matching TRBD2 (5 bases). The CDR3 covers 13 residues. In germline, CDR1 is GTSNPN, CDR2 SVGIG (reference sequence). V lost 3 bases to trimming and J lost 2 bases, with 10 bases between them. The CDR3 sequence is CAWRALGQETQYF. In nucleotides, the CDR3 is TGTGCCTGGAGAGCACTAGGGCAAGAGACCCAGTACTTC.

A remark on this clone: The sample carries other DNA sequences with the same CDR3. The CDR3 nucleotides are TGTGCCAGCAGCGTAGCTGGGGGCAGGAACACTGAAGCTTTCTTT. It encodes CASSVAGGRNTEAFF. The chain uses TRBV9 and TRBJ1-1; a weak D match, TRBD1 (6 bases). The CDR3 is 15 amino acids. Trimming removed 0 bases at V and 1 base at J, with 10 bases between. Germline lookup yields CDR1 SGDLS and CDR2 YYNGEE.

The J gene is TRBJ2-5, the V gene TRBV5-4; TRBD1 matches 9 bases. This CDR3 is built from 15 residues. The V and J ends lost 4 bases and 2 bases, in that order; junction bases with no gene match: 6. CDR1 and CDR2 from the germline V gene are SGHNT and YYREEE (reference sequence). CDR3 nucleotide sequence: TGTGCCAGCAGCGCTCAGACAGGGGGGCAAGAGACCCAGTACTTC. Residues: CASSAQTGGQETQYF.

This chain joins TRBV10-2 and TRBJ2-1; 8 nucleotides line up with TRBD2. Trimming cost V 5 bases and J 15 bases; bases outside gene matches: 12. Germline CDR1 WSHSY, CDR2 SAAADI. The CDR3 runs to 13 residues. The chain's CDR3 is CASSSASGLVPFF. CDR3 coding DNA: TGCGCCAGCAGTTCCGCGTCGGGACTAGTTCCGTTCTTC.

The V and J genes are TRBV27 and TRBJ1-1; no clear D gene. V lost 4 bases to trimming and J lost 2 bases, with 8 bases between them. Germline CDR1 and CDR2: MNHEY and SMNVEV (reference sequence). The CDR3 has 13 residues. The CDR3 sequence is CASSWQVNTEAFF. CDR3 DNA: TGTGCCAGCAGTTGGCAGGTTAACACTGAAGCTTTCTTT.

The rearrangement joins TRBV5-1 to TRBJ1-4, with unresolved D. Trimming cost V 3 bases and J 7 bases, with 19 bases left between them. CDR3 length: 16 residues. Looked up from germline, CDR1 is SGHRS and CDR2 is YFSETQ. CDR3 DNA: TGCGCCAGCAGCTCGGGTAGTGAGGGCGGGTCTGAAAAACTGTTTTTT. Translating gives CASSSGSEGGSEKLFF.

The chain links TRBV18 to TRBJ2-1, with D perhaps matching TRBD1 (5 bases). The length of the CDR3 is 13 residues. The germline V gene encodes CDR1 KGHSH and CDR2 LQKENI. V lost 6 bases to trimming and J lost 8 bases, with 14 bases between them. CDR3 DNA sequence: TGTGCCAGCTCTGGGGCCGCTGGACATGAGCAGTTCTTC. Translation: CASSGAAGHEQFF.

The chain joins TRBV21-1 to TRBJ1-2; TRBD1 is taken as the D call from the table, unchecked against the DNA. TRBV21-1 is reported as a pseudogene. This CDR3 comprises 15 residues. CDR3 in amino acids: CASSYRDSQSNGYTF. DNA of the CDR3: TGTGCCAGCAGCTACCGGGACAGTCAAAGTAATGGCTACACCTTC.

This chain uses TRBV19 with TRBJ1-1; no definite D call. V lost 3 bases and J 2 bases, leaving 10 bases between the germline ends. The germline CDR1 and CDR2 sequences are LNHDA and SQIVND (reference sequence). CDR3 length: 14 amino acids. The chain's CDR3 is CASSMGISNTEAFF. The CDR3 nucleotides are TGTGCCAGTAGTATGGGCATAAGTAACACTGAAGCTTTCTTT.

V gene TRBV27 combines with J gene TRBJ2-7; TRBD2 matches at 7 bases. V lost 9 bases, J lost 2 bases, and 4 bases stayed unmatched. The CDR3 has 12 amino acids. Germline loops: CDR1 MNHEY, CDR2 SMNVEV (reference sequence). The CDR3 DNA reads TGTGCCAGTTCAGCGGGGACCTACGAGCAGTACTTC. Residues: CASSAGTYEQYF.

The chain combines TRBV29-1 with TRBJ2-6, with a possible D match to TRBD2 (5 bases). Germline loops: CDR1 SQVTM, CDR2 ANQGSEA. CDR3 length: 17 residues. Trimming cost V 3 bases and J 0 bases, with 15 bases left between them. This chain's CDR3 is CSVDVGESSSGANVLTF. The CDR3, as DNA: TGCAGCGTTGATGTCGGGGAATCGAGCTCTGGGGCCAACGTCCTGACTTTC.

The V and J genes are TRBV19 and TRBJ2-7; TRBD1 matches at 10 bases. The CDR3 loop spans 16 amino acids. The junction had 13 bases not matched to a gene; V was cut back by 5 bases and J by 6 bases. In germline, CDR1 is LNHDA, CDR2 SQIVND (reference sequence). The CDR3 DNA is TGTGCCAGTAGTCCACTGACAGGGGGCCTTTTTGGCGAGCAGTACTTC. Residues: CASSPLTGGLFGEQYF.

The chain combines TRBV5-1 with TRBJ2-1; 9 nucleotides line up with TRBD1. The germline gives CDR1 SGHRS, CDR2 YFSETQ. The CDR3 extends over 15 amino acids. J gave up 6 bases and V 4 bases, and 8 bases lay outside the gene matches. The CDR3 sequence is CASSIGVDRGNEQFF. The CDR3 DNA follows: TGCGCCAGCAGCATCGGGGTGGACAGGGGCAATGAGCAGTTCTTC.

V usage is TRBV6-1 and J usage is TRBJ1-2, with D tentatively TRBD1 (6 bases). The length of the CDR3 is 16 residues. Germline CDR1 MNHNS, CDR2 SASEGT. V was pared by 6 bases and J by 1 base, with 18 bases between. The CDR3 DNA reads TGTGCCAGCAGAGAAACAGGGTTAAACTTTAACTATGGCTACACCTTC. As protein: CASRETGLNFNYGYTF.

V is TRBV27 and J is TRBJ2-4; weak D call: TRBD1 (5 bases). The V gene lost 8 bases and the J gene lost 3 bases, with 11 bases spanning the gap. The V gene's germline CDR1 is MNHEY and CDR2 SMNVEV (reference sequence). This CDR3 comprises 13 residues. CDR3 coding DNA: TGTGCCAGCGGGGCCACGTACAAAAACATTCAGTACTTC. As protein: CASGATYKNIQYF.

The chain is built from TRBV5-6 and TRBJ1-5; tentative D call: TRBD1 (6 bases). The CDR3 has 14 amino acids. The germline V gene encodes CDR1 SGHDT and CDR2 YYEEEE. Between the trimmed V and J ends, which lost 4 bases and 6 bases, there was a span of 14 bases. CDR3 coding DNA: TGTGCCAGCAGCGCCAGGGGAAGTAGTCAGCCCCAGCATTTT. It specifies CASSARGSSQPQHF.

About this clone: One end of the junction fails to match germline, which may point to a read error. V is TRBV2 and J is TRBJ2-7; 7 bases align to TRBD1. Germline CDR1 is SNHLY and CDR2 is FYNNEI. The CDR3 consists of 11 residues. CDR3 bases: TGTGCCAGCAGAGAGGGGACAGCTCAGAGCTTC. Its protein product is CASREGTAQSF.

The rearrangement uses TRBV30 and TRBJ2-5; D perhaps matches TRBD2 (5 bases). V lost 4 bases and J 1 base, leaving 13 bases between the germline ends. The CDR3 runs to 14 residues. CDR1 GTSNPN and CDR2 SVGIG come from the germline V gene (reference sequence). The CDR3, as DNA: TGTGCCTGGAAAAAGGGCCTAGCCCAAGAGACCCAGTACTTC. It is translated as CAWKKGLAQETQYF.

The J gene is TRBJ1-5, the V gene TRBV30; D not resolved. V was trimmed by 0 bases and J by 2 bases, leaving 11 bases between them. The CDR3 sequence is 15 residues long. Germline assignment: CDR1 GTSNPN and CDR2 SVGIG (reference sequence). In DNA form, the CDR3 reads TGTGCCTGGAGTGTACGAGGGAAAGGCAATCAGCCCCAGCATTTT. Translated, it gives CAWSVRGKGNQPQHF.

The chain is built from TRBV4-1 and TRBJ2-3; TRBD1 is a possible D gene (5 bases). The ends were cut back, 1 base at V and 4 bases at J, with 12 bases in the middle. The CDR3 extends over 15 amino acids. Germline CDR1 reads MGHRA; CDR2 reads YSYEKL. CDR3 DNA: TGCGCCAGCAGCCAAGTAAGGGGCAGGGCAGATACGCAGTATTTT. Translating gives CASSQVRGRADTQYF.

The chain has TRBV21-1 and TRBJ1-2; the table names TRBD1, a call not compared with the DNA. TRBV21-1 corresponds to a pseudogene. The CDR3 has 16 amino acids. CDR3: CASRQLFRDRVYGYTF. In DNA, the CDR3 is TGTGCCAGCAGGCAACTGTTCCGGGACAGGGTTTATGGCTACACCTTC.

The CDR3 sequence: CASSHGQEQEDLHF. The CDR3 DNA sequence: TGCGCCAGCAGCCACGGACAGGAGCAAGAGGACCTGCATTTT. This chain connects TRBV5-1 to TRBJ1-5; 7 bases map to TRBD1. The J segment lost 15 bases and the V segment lost 4 bases, leaving 16 bases of the junction unmatched. The length of the CDR3 is 14 residues. The V gene's germline CDR1 is SGHRS and CDR2 YFSETQ.

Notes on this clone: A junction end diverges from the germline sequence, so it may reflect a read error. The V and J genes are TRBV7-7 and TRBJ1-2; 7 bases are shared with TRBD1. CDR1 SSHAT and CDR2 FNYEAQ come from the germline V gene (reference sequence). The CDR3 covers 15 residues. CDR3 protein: CASRPGTEIIYGYTF. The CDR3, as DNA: TGTGCTAGCAGACCCGGGACAGAAATTATCTATGGCTACACCTTC.